These T cell receptor beta chains were read from a single sample in a study of T cells in Graves' hyperthyroidism and ophthalmopathy. One entry per CDR3 protein, called by TCRdb with MiXCR from the multiplex PCR reads. The profile shows under 700,000 distinct CDR3 sequences, around 42% of them singletons. The material sequenced was peripheral blood or thyroid tissue (not recorded which). The receptors were gathered from a woman younger than 35 with Graves' hyperthyroidism. Each CDR3 is given without its conserved first and last residue. The order of the fields is V gene, J gene, CDR3 protein.

TRBV25-1,TRBJ2-5,ASSESPEAQY
TRBV2,TRBJ1-6,ASRKGPRIDSPLH
TRBV7-3,TRBJ2-5,ASSHEGQTQY
TRBV7-2,TRBJ1-1,ASSQVMGAGTEAF
TRBV20-1,TRBJ2-7,SARFRGTGAYEQY
TRBV14,TRBJ1-1,ASRDGTGNTEAF
TRBV29-1,TRBJ2-7,SVEGQNYEQY
TRBV7-2,TRBJ1-5,ASSGPGASSQPQH
TRBV2,TRBJ1-2,ASSEAGGTMGYT
TRBV29-1,TRBJ2-7,SVSDGEQY
TRBV24-1,TRBJ2-2,ATSDWTGRGELF
TRBV12-3/TRBV12-4,TRBJ1-4,ASSIGTGREKLF
TRBV24-1,TRBJ1-2,ATSDHGRGVYGYT
TRBV2,TRBJ1-1,ASSQTGLTEAF
TRBV2,TRBJ1-4,ASSRTGETNEKLF
TRBV3-1,TRBJ2-5,ASRLGQGKETQY
TRBV7-9,TRBJ1-1,ASSFVDRGRVTEAF
TRBV2,TRBJ2-7,ASKAIYEQY
TRBV2,TRBJ1-2,ASSGDRAYGYT
TRBV7-9,TRBJ2-5,ASSLVGNQETQY
TRBV25-1,TRBJ1-4,ASSDSTEKLF
TRBV2,TRBJ1-3,ASSERGSSGNTIY
TRBV19,TRBJ1-1,ASNLRPMNTEAF
TRBV7-9,TRBJ1-1,ASSLEQGNTEAF
TRBV20-1,TRBJ1-2,SAPRSLFDRFNYGYT
TRBV29-1,TRBJ1-2,SLGTAYGYT
TRBV7-2,TRBJ1-2,ASSSFRYGYT
TRBV2,TRBJ2-1,ASRGQETSGFYNEQF
TRBV15,TRBJ1-4,GPHQRPYGRVGEKLF
TRBV7-2,TRBJ1-2,ASSLEAGGGYT
TRBV25-1,TRBJ1-1,AWSVPQVRGMNTEAF
TRBV9,TRBJ1-3,ASTAGNTIY
TRBV20-1,TRBJ1-6,SATLIDNSPLH
TRBV11-2,TRBJ1-2,ASSSDSVPNYGYT
TRBV9,TRBJ1-2,ASSVSFRGEGYGYT
TRBV15,TRBJ2-7,ATSRGTGVNEQY
TRBV20-1,TRBJ2-7,SARESSGRGEQY
TRBV11-2,TRBJ2-7,ASSKTSAYEQY
TRBV12-3/TRBV12-4,TRBJ2-7,ASSFGTEQY
TRBV20-1,TRBJ2-2,SARDLNLAPNTGELF
TRBV25-1,TRBJ1-2,ASSAGTGGYYGYT
TRBV9,TRBJ2-2,ASSVVAGGTGELF
TRBV24-1,TRBJ2-5,ATSKGRHKETQY
TRBV20-1,TRBJ1-4,SARMSGQGREKLF
TRBV9,TRBJ2-7,ASSVATGTYEQY
TRBV29-1,TRBJ2-7,SVVSGTSGRTFEQY
TRBV10-2,TRBJ1-2,ASTRRGNYGYT
TRBV20-1,TRBJ1-1,SAPPGVITEAF
TRBV20-1,TRBJ2-7,SARAGGAGEGYEQY
TRBV7-2,TRBJ1-5,ASSLSGFNQPQH
TRBV12-3/TRBV12-4,TRBJ1-2,ASSDELNYGYT
TRBV2,TRBJ1-4,ASSDVGREKLF
TRBV7-9,TRBJ1-3,ASSQEDRLSGNTIY
TRBV7-9,TRBJ2-5,ASSYGLAGAQETQY
TRBV5-1,TRBJ2-7,ASSLGQGATYEQY
TRBV27,TRBJ1-2,ASSFDMAGYGYT
TRBV29-1,TRBJ2-7,SAQNTGGYSYEQY